This T cell receptor beta chain was recovered during a study of blood T cell repertoires in COVID-19 (TCRdb year 2020). For context, the study as a whole: Collaborator samples came from the United States, Italy and Spain and covered acute and convalescent phases of COVID-19. The material from the prospective study consisted of cDNA or gDNA derived from T cells, B-cell-depleted T cells, or PBMCs. The dataset comprised deeply sampled blood TCRbeta repertoires from subjects exposed to, actively infected with, or recovered from COVID-19. The repertoires were made available in a free public database intended to serve as a resource for research on the immune response to SARS-CoV-2. The samples were drawn from the first 160 participants of the ongoing ImmuneRACE study and from some 1,300 subjects provided by 6 global collaborators. The sample metadata nearly always contained a de-identified subject ID, COVID-19 status, age in years and sex. Where available, HLA class I and class II types were obtained from metadata supplied by the sample provider rather than from assay-based typing.

Beyond this particular receptor, the publication reports: The amount of clinical and demographic metadata varied by source and participant and was provided uncurated.

The CDR3 covers 16 residues, taking in both the cysteine and the phenylalanine. Only CDR3 DNA remains: 48 bases, in frame from the first base. Trimming costs V 7 bases and J 1 base, and their ends lie 19 bases apart. The germline V gene (reference sequence) gives CDR1 as LNHDA and CDR2 as SQIVND. Regarding this clone: Which antigen it targets is not known. Base qualities are missing; no much larger clone stands one base away.

Whole blood was collected in K2EDTA tubes by collaborating institutions according to the institutions' own protocols. For TCRbeta analysis, collaborators shipped samples in one of three forms: frozen whole blood, isolated PBMCs, or DNA extracted from either of those sample types. TCRbeta CDR3 regions were amplified from genomic DNA using the immunoSEQ Assay, a bias-controlled multiplex PCR. As for how the authors treated the data: Nucleated cell counts per sample were estimated from amplification of reference gene primers within the assay. Sequence reads were collapsed and filtered to measure the absolute abundance of every unique TCRbeta CDR3 rearrangement. For each sample, productive Simpson clonality was calculated as the square root of Simpson's diversity index across productive rearrangements. In its TCRdb copy, this immuneACCESS table keeps in-frame sequences only and misses some clones. Where compared with another copy, unresolved V genes explain less than half of these, and the others have no known cause. V and J calls and clone size are copied from that table; D and trimming were computed from the DNA. The sample data list tens of thousands of clones, and over 80% of these were observed just once. The ten largest clones capture approximately 31% of the sample.

The chain links TRBV19 with TRBJ1-1, with the identity of the D gene unclear. Sequenced material: peripheral blood. The sequence was obtained from a woman over 75 with active or convalescent COVID-19. The DNA sequence is given as TGTGCCAGTATTCCCGGCGGAAGCCCGTCGAACACTGAAGCTTTCTTT. The resulting protein is CASIPGGSPSNTEAFF.